Listed below are T cell receptor beta chains from one sample, sequenced in a study of graft-versus-host responses after intestinal transplantation. Only in-frame clones appear in the TCRdb table, and some are missing; sequencing was by immunoSEQ multiplex PCR. The repertoire holds roughly 120,000 clones, with roughly nine tenths as singletons. These receptors have no known antigen. The sequenced sample was unstimulated CD4+ T cells sorted from spleen or lymph node cells, obtained before intestinal transplant. These receptors came from a human donor who received an intestinal transplant. Both conserved end residues are part of each CDR3. The D gene is left open where the match is weak. Only part of the rows carry a size: once, few, many, or a class if the clone is expanded.

>few|TRBV6-5|-|TRBJ2-1
CASSYRTRWNEQFF
TGTGCCAGCAGTTACCGCACCAGGTGGAATGAGCAGTTCTTC
>-|TRBV5-5|-|TRBJ2-4
CASSWDMLAKNIQYF
TGTGCCAGCAGCTGGGACATGCTAGCCAAAAACATTCAGTACTTC
>-|TRBV4-1|TRBD1|TRBJ2-2
CASSQGPGQGATGELFF
TGCGCCAGCAGCCAAGGGCCGGGACAGGGGGCCACCGGGGAGCTGTTTTTT
>-|TRBV14|TRBD2|TRBJ2-7
CASSQWRGYEQYF
TGTGCCAGCAGCCAATGGCGGGGGTACGAGCAGTACTTC
>few|TRBV5-6|-|TRBJ1-6
CASSLDAGYNSPLHF
TGTGCCAGCAGCTTGGATGCCGGCTATAATTCACCCCTCCACTTT
>-|TRBV19|-|TRBJ1-5
CASSIAPSGLQPQHF
TGTGCCAGTAGTATAGCTCCCTCCGGGTTACAGCCCCAGCATTTT
>-|TRBV18|-|TRBJ1-1
CASSPQDTEAFF
TGTGCCAGCTCACCGCAGGACACTGAAGCTTTCTTT
>-|TRBV4-1|TRBD2|TRBJ2-3
CASSQDRFPGGNTDTQYF
TGCGCCAGCAGCCAAGACCGGTTCCCGGGGGGAAACACAGATACGCAGTATTTT
>-|TRBV10-1|-|TRBJ2-3
CASSETRGGTDTQYF
TGCGCCAGCAGTGAAACCAGGGGAGGCACAGATACGCAGTATTTT
>-|TRBV18|TRBD1|TRBJ1-4
CASSSGTANEKLFF
TGTGCCAGCTCGTCCGGGACAGCTAATGAAAAACTGTTTTTT
>-|TRBV7-2|-|TRBJ2-2
CASSPRGGFTGELFF
TGTGCCAGCAGCCCCCGAGGGGGATTTACCGGGGAGCTGTTTTTT
>few|TRBV5-6|-|TRBJ1-6
CASSSGGGSPLHF
TGTGCCAGCAGCTCTGGCGGGGGTTCACCCCTCCACTTT
>-|TRBV5-4|TRBD1|TRBJ2-5
CASSHRDREQETQYF
TGTGCCAGCAGCCATCGGGACAGAGAACAAGAGACCCAGTACTTC
>-|TRBV18|-|TRBJ2-5
CASSPSRQGRQETQYF
TGTGCCAGCTCACCTTCTCGGCAGGGTAGGCAAGAGACCCAGTACTTC
>-|TRBV5-1|-|TRBJ2-4
CASSQTQGTKNIQYF
TGCGCCAGCAGTCAAACGCAGGGAACCAAAAACATTCAGTACTTC
>-|TRBV14|-|TRBJ2-3
CASSQGWGTSTDTQYF
TGTGCCAGCAGCCAGGGGTGGGGCACCAGCACAGATACGCAGTATTTT
>-|TRBV5-6|TRBD2|TRBJ2-7
CASSLSLAVYEQYF
TGTGCCAGCAGCTTGAGCCTAGCGGTCTACGAGCAGTACTTC
>-|TRBV5-4|TRBD1|TRBJ1-3
CASKQGLRLNTIYF
TGTGCCAGCAAACAGGGGCTACGGCTCAACACCATATATTTT
>-|TRBV18|-|TRBJ1-1
CASSPRRVQTEAFF
TGTGCCAGCTCACCACGGAGGGTCCAGACTGAAGCTTTCTTT
>-|TRBV5-1|-|TRBJ2-3
CASSRRGGTQYF
TGCGCCAGCAGCCGGAGGGGGGGTACGCAGTATTTT
>-|TRBV28|TRBD2|TRBJ2-1
CASSLGLAGGIEQFF
TGTGCCAGCAGTTTAGGACTAGCGGGAGGAATTGAGCAGTTCTTC
>once|TRBV5-1|-|TRBJ2-5
CASRVSPGRETQYF
TGCGCCAGCAGGGTGAGCCCTGGGCGCGAGACCCAGTACTTC
>-|TRBV5-1|TRBD2|TRBJ2-1
CASRGVGRSYNEQFF
TGCGCCAGCCGGGGGGTGGGCCGTTCCTACAATGAGCAGTTCTTC